Shown below are 3 T cell receptor beta chains from a single sample sequenced in a study of blood T cells in healthy people across ages (dated by TCRdb to the mid-2010s). Libraries were made using 5' RACE. Sequenced on an Illumina HiSeq 2500. The second PCR ran for roughly 7 to 11 cycles and used a J-beta primer mix along with a sample-barcoded 5' primer. Clones were called with MiXCR by TCRdb after fastp trimmed the public reads at Q25, and only in-frame beta chains were retained. Each entry is one CDR3 protein sequence, shown with its most common DNA and genes. The sample table lists roughly 1,800,000 distinct CDR3 sequences, 49% of them with a count of one. 2% to 2.5% of the sample belongs to the ten largest clones. Sample: blood. These TCRs come from a woman between 40 and 50 years old in good health.

Only a few counts were recorded for this clonotype. This chain links TRBV29-1 with TRBJ2-6; 7 bases fit TRBD2. The CDR3 runs to 16 residues. The junction had 9 bases not matched to a gene; V was cut back by 7 bases and J by 0 bases. Germline assignment: CDR1 SQVTM and CDR2 ANQGSEA. CDR3 coding DNA: TGCAGCGGGGGGGGGACTCAGTACTCTGGGGCCAACGTCCTGACTTTC. Translating gives CSGGGTQYSGANVLTF.

There are a few counts of this clonotype. The V gene is TRBV6-6, the J gene TRBJ2-7; TRBD1 matches at 7 bases. V gave up 2 bases and J gave up 2 bases; unmatched junction bases: 3. In germline, CDR1 is MNHNY, CDR2 SVGAGI (reference sequence). This CDR3 is 14 amino acids long. CDR3 in amino acids: CASSYVGGTYEQYF. Here the CDR3 DNA reads TGTGCCAGCAGTTACGTAGGGGGCACCTACGAGCAGTACTTC.

V usage is TRBV5-1 and J usage is TRBJ2-7; D is perhaps TRBD1 or TRBD2 (5 bases each). CDR1 is SGHRS and CDR2 is YFSETQ in the germline V gene. The CDR3 loop spans 14 amino acids. V was pared by 3 bases and J by 10 bases, with 20 bases between. The CDR3 sequence: CASSSGTGNPTQYF. CDR3 in DNA: TGCGCCAGCAGCTCCGGGACGGGGAATCCAACCCAGTACTTC.